These T cell receptor beta chains were read from a single sample in a study of response to subunit inactivated influenza vaccine. TCRdb called the RT-PCR reads again in MiXCR, with one record for every CDR3 protein. The profile covers about 520,000 distinct CDR3 sequences, with approximately 7.2% appearing a single time and about 12% taken by the ten largest. Sequencing was performed on PBMCs from blood, taken 23 months after vaccination. These TCRs come from a man aged 45 to 70 who received an inactivated influenza vaccine. CDR3s include the opening cysteine and the closing phenylalanine or tryptophan. Fields, in order: clone size, V gene, J gene, D gene, CDR3 DNA, CDR3 protein. The D gene is left open where the match is weak. Clone sizes are given selectively: once, few, many, or a class where the clone is expanded.

size: .
V: TRBV6-2/TRBV6-3
J: TRBJ2-7
D: .
DNA: TGTGCCAGCAGTTACTCGAGGGCCCTACAATCCTACGAGCAGTACTTC
CDR3: CASSYSRALQSYEQYF

size: .
V: TRBV11-3
J: TRBJ1-5
D: .
DNA: TGTGCCAGCAGCTCTTTGAATGGAACCAACCCTAGTCAGCCCCAGCATTTT
CDR3: CASSSLNGTNPSQPQHF

size: few
V: TRBV6-2/TRBV6-3
J: TRBJ2-7
D: TRBD2
DNA: TGTGCCAGCATTCTGAGCGGGAGAAAAAGAGAGCAGTACTTC
CDR3: CASILSGRKREQYF

size: many
V: TRBV5-1
J: TRBJ2-4
D: .
DNA: TGCGCCAGCAGCAAGATGGGGTCGGGCAAAAACATTCAGTACTTC
CDR3: CASSKMGSGKNIQYF

size: few
V: TRBV6-5
J: TRBJ1-1
D: TRBD1
DNA: TGTGCCAGCAGTTTAGGCCCGCGACAGGGTAGCGGCACTGAAGCTTTCTTT
CDR3: CASSLGPRQGSGTEAFF

size: .
V: TRBV20-1
J: TRBJ2-1
D: .
DNA: TGCAGTGCCCCGAGTGCAGGGTTAAATGAGCAGTTCTTC
CDR3: CSAPSAGLNEQFF

size: .
V: TRBV6-5
J: TRBJ2-5
D: .
DNA: TGTGCCAGCAGTTACTTAAAGGGGCAAGAGACCCAGTACTTC
CDR3: CASSYLKGQETQYF

size: few
V: TRBV6-5
J: TRBJ2-3
D: .
DNA: TGTGCCAGCAGTTACGGGGTGAGCACAGATACGCAGTATTTT
CDR3: CASSYGVSTDTQYF

size: .
V: TRBV6-2/TRBV6-3
J: TRBJ2-1
D: .
DNA: TGTGCCAGCAGTTACTCAACTGTGGAGTTCTTC
CDR3: CASSYSTVEFF

size: many
V: TRBV7-2
J: TRBJ1-4
D: .
DNA: TGTGCCAGCAGCCCCCCGGGACGTGGGGGTTGGGGCGAAAAACTGTTTTTT
CDR3: CASSPPGRGGWGEKLFF

size: many
V: TRBV4-2
J: TRBJ1-4
D: .
DNA: TGTGCCAGCAGCCAACAGGGCGGGGAAAAACTGTTTTTT
CDR3: CASSQQGGEKLFF

size: many
V: TRBV18
J: TRBJ2-7
D: .
DNA: TGTGCCAGCTCACCATACGGGGGTGCGTCCTACGAGCAGTACTTC
CDR3: CASSPYGGASYEQYF

size: few
V: TRBV20-1
J: TRBJ2-7
D: TRBD1
DNA: TGCAGTGCTCCCCGACAGGGTCCCTACGAGCAGTACTTC
CDR3: CSAPRQGPYEQYF

size: .
V: TRBV6-2/TRBV6-3
J: TRBJ2-1
D: .
DNA: TGTGCCAGCAGTCTTCGGAAGCCGAGCTCCTACAATGAGCAGTTCTTC
CDR3: CASSLRKPSSYNEQFF

size: few
V: TRBV29-1
J: TRBJ2-4
D: TRBD1
DNA: TGCAGCGTCGCGGAGGAGCCCGGGACAGGGGTCGCGGAAAACATTCAGTACTTC
CDR3: CSVAEEPGTGVAENIQYF

size: few
V: TRBV5-1
J: TRBJ2-7
D: TRBD1
DNA: TGCGCCAGCAGCTTTAAGGGACAGATTTACGAGCAGTACTTC
CDR3: CASSFKGQIYEQYF

size: few
V: TRBV6-2/TRBV6-3
J: TRBJ2-4
D: .
DNA: TGTGCCAGCAGGAAACAGGGAAACGTGGCGGACATTCAGTACTTC
CDR3: CASRKQGNVADIQYF

size: few
V: TRBV2
J: TRBJ2-3
D: .
DNA: TGTGCCAGCAGTGGGACACGCACAGATACGCAGTATTTT
CDR3: CASSGTRTDTQYF

size: many
V: TRBV6-2/TRBV6-3
J: TRBJ1-2
D: .
DNA: TGTGCCAGCAGTCTTGGGTTAAACTATGGCTACACCTTC
CDR3: CASSLGLNYGYTF

size: few
V: TRBV9
J: TRBJ2-1
D: .
DNA: TGTGCCAGCAGCGTGGGGCTCCGCGGCTACAATGAGCAGTTCTTC
CDR3: CASSVGLRGYNEQFF

size: many
V: TRBV20-1
J: TRBJ2-7
D: .
DNA: TGCAGTGCTAGAGATGCAGGGGCTGGCTACGAGCAGTACTTC
CDR3: CSARDAGAGYEQYF

size: .
V: TRBV5-1
J: TRBJ2-5
D: .
DNA: TGCGCCAGCAGCCCTGCGACAGGCCAAGAGACCCAGTACTTC
CDR3: CASSPATGQETQYF

size: few
V: TRBV5-1
J: TRBJ2-5
D: TRBD1
DNA: TGCGCCAGCAGCAATCAGGGGGCTGGCGAGACCCAGTACTTC
CDR3: CASSNQGAGETQYF

size: .
V: TRBV12-5
J: TRBJ2-7
D: .
DNA: TGTGCTAGTGGAAAGGACGGCTACGAGCAGTACTTC
CDR3: CASGKDGYEQYF

size: many
V: TRBV28
J: TRBJ2-7
D: TRBD1
DNA: TGTGCCAGCAGTCTCGACAGGGGCACGGGTGCGGCTTCCGAGCAGTACTTC
CDR3: CASSLDRGTGAASEQYF

size: .
V: TRBV5-6
J: TRBJ2-1
D: TRBD2
DNA: TGTGCCAGCAGCTGGGCTGCGGCGGGGGGCTTAAGCTCCTACAATGAGCAGTTCTTC
CDR3: CASSWAAAGGLSSYNEQFF

size: .
V: TRBV7-9
J: TRBJ1-3
D: TRBD1
DNA: TGTGCCAGCAGCCCCCGGACAGGGGGCGGAAACACCATATATTTT
CDR3: CASSPRTGGGNTIYF

size: .
V: TRBV19
J: TRBJ1-1
D: .
DNA: TGTGCCAGTAGTATCTTACCCGAGAACACTGAAGCTTTCTTT
CDR3: CASSILPENTEAFF

size: many
V: TRBV7-2
J: TRBJ2-7
D: .
DNA: TGTGCCAGCACCCCCTATGGTAGCTCCTACGAGCAGTACTTC
CDR3: CASTPYGSSYEQYF

size: few
V: TRBV12-3/TRBV12-4
J: TRBJ1-1
D: TRBD1
DNA: TGTGCCAGCAGAGGACAGGGGGAGGCTGAAGCTTTCTTT
CDR3: CASRGQGEAEAFF

size: few
V: TRBV4-3
J: TRBJ2-2
D: .
DNA: TGCGCCAGCAGCCAAGATCGAGTGTCGGGCGGCCGGGAGCTGTTTTTT
CDR3: CASSQDRVSGGRELFF

size: few
V: TRBV6-2/TRBV6-3
J: TRBJ2-2
D: .
DNA: TGTGCCAGCAACCCGGGGGCAGACACCGGGGAGCTGTTTTTT
CDR3: CASNPGADTGELFF

size: few
V: TRBV7-9
J: TRBJ1-1
D: .
DNA: TGTGCCAGCGGTTTGGGGGACACTGAAGCTTTCTTT
CDR3: CASGLGDTEAFF

size: .
V: TRBV28
J: TRBJ2-7
D: TRBD2
DNA: TGTGCCAGCAACGGGGGGGCCTACGAGCAGTACTTC
CDR3: CASNGGAYEQYF

size: .
V: TRBV7-2
J: TRBJ1-2
D: .
DNA: TGTGCCAGCAGCTTATCGTATGGACTAAACACCTTC
CDR3: CASSLSYGLNTF

size: .
V: TRBV7-8
J: TRBJ2-2
D: .
DNA: TGTGCCAGCAGTAGCTCAACCCTCACCGGGGAGCTGTTTTTT
CDR3: CASSSSTLTGELFF

size: many
V: TRBV12-3/TRBV12-4
J: TRBJ2-5
D: TRBD1
DNA: TGTGCCAGCAGTTCCGGGACAGGGGGTCGGGAGACCCAGTACTTC
CDR3: CASSSGTGGRETQYF

size: .
V: TRBV30
J: TRBJ2-5
D: .
DNA: TGTGCCTGGAGAATAGCCAGGCGGATCAGAGAGACCCAGTACTTC
CDR3: CAWRIARRIRETQYF

size: few
V: TRBV9
J: TRBJ2-3
D: TRBD2
DNA: TGTGCCAGCAGCGCTGGACTAGCGGGCCACTTCATCACAGATACGCAGTATTTT
CDR3: CASSAGLAGHFITDTQYF

size: many
V: TRBV10-3
J: TRBJ2-6
D: TRBD1
DNA: TGTGCCACCCGCGGACAGGGGGTTACTGGGGCCAACGTCCTGACTTTC
CDR3: CATRGQGVTGANVLTF

size: few
V: TRBV4-3
J: TRBJ1-4
D: .
DNA: TGCGCCAGCAGCCCATATTCCGGGACGGGGGATGAAAAACTGTTTTTT
CDR3: CASSPYSGTGDEKLFF

size: many
V: TRBV27
J: TRBJ2-1
D: .
DNA: TGTGCCAGCAGTGTTGGAGTCAATGAGCAGTTCTTC
CDR3: CASSVGVNEQFF

size: once
V: TRBV3-1
J: TRBJ1-6
D: .
DNA: TGTGCCAGCAGCCAAGATCTTCGGGACAACAGGTTATTCACCCTCCACTTT
CDR3: CASSQDLRDNRLFTLHF

size: few
V: TRBV5-1
J: TRBJ2-2
D: TRBD1
DNA: TGCGCCAGCAGCGCCGGGACAGGGACCGGGGAGCTGTTTTTT
CDR3: CASSAGTGTGELFF

size: .
V: TRBV12-3/TRBV12-4
J: TRBJ1-3
D: .
DNA: TGTGCCAGCAGTTGGGGGGAGGGGCTCGGAAACACCATATATTTT
CDR3: CASSWGEGLGNTIYF

size: .
V: TRBV11-2
J: TRBJ2-5
D: .
DNA: TGTGCCAGCAGCTTCACCCGGGGGGCTTTGGAGACCCAGTACTTC
CDR3: CASSFTRGALETQYF

size: .
V: TRBV25-1
J: TRBJ2-2
D: .
DNA: TGTGCCAGCAGTGAATACAGGGACACCGGGGAGCTGTTTTTT
CDR3: CASSEYRDTGELFF

size: many
V: TRBV6-2/TRBV6-3
J: TRBJ2-1
D: TRBD1
DNA: TGTGCCAGCAGTTACTCGATAAAGGGGACAGCGGTTTACAATGAGCAGTTCTTC
CDR3: CASSYSIKGTAVYNEQFF

size: .
V: TRBV7-9
J: TRBJ2-1
D: TRBD2
DNA: TGTGCCAGCAGTTTTCTAGCGGGAGTGGGAAATGAGCAGTTCTTC
CDR3: CASSFLAGVGNEQFF

size: many
V: TRBV29-1
J: TRBJ1-5
D: TRBD1
DNA: TGCAGCGTTGGGACAGGGCGAGATCAGCCCCAGCATTTT
CDR3: CSVGTGRDQPQHF

size: .
V: TRBV5-6
J: TRBJ1-4
D: TRBD1
DNA: TGTGCCAGCAGCTCGATTGGAGGGGGCTCAACTAATGAAAAACTGTTTTTT
CDR3: CASSSIGGGSTNEKLFF

size: many
V: TRBV7-7
J: TRBJ2-1
D: TRBD1
DNA: TGTGCCAGCAGCTCAAACAGGGGTAATGAGCAGTTCTTC
CDR3: CASSSNRGNEQFF

size: many
V: TRBV4-2
J: TRBJ2-5
D: .
DNA: TGTGCCAGCAGCCAAGGCCCTGGGGCTGAGACCCAGTACTTC
CDR3: CASSQGPGAETQYF

size: .
V: TRBV12-3/TRBV12-4
J: TRBJ2-5
D: .
DNA: TGTGCCAGCAGTTTTAACTCCCCACGCCCCCAAGAGACCCAGTACTTC
CDR3: CASSFNSPRPQETQYF

size: .
V: TRBV29-1
J: TRBJ1-1
D: .
DNA: TGCAGCGTGGCCGGGACACTCTTTGACACTGAAGCTTTCTTT
CDR3: CSVAGTLFDTEAFF

size: .
V: TRBV18
J: TRBJ1-2
D: TRBD1
DNA: TGTGCCAGCTCACCTAACCCGGGACAGGGATCCTACACCTTC
CDR3: CASSPNPGQGSYTF

size: .
V: TRBV7-7
J: TRBJ2-5
D: TRBD2
DNA: TGTGCTAGCAGCTTAGGTCTGCGGGGGGAACAAGAGACCCAGTACTTC
CDR3: CASSLGLRGEQETQYF

size: many
V: TRBV3-1
J: TRBJ2-3
D: .
DNA: TGTGCCAGCAGCCGGCCTAGCGGCACAGATACGCAGTATTTT
CDR3: CASSRPSGTDTQYF

size: many
V: TRBV4-1
J: TRBJ1-5
D: .
DNA: TGTGCCAGCAGCCAGGACGGGAATCAGCCCCAGCATTTT
CDR3: CASSQDGNQPQHF

size: .
V: TRBV7-2
J: TRBJ1-3
D: .
DNA: TGTGCCAGCAGCTTAAGTATCAGGAGCTCTGGAAACACCATATATTTT
CDR3: CASSLSIRSSGNTIYF